This T cell receptor (beta chain) came from a study of cytomegalovirus exposure and HLA in healthy donors. Turning to the study itself: An early release of data contained about 85 million unique TCRs, which came from HLA-typed donors.

PCR amplification relied on 60 Vbeta primers (plus 13 Jbeta primers). Sequenced by immunoSEQ multiplex PCR; TCRdb stores in-frame clones only, minus some. The table has under 250,000 clones, nearly 80% seen once. This clone showed up just once. Its antigen is unidentified. General study findings and limits: V segments that were indistinguishable, TRBV6-2 and TRBV6-3 among them, were omitted from analysis. Analysis performed later showed TCR beta chains linked to HLA being more clonally expanded than equally common others. Under in vitro conditions, three CMV-associated chains were confirmed as specific for CMV antigens.

Per germline, CDR1 SGHNT and CDR2 YYREEE (reference sequence). The CDR3 has 15 amino acids. V shed 0 bases and J shed 1 base, with 7 bases lying between them. The TCR comes from a male donor in good health and CMV-seronegative. V gene TRBV5-4 combines with J gene TRBJ2-2; D unclear. The specimen was PBMCs. The CDR3 DNA reads as TGTGCCAGCAGCTTGGGTTCCGGGAACACCGGGGAGCTGTTTTTT. Its protein is CASSLGSGNTGELFF.